The T cell receptor (beta chain) under discussion was sequenced for a study of shared clonotypes between healthy human individuals. TCRdb keeps only in-frame clones here, not all; method: immunoSEQ multiplex PCR. Altogether under 1,900,000 clones are present, approximately 98.5% being singletons, with the ten largest covering approximately 0.38%. Study-wide findings and caveats: Relative to clonotypes present in all four donors, those not shared had lower generation probabilities.

A word on this clone: The antigen remains undetermined.

Germline-derived CDR1 and CDR2 are MDHEN and SYDVKM. V was clipped by 7 bases and J by 6 bases, with 12 bases between them. This CDR3 contains 12 residues. The chain combines TRBV28 with TRBJ2-5, with no clear D. The sequencing sample was made of naive CD4+ T cells sorted from blood. The sample's subset: CD45RA+ positively selected. This sequence was found in a man aged 25 to 40 in good health. The CDR3 reads CASIDIRQTQYF. CDR3 nucleotides: TGTGCCAGCATTGATATTCGACAGACCCAGTACTTC.